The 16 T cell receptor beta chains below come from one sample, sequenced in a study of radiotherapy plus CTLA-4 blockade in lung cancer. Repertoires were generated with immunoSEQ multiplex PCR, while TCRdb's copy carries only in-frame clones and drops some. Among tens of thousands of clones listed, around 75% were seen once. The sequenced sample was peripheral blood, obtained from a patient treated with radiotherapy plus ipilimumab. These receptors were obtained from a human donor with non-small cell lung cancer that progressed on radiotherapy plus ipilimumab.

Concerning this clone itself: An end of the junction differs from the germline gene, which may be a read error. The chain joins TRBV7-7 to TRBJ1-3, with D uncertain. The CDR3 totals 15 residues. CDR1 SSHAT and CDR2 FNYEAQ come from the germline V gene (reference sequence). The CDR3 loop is CASSLDGTSGNTIYF. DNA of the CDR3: TGTGCTAGCAGCCTCGACGGCACCTCTGGAAACACCATATATTTT.

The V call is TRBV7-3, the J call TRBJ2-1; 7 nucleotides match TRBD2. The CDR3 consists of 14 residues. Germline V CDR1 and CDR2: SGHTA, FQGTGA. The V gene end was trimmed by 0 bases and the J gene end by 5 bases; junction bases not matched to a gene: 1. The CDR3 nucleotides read TGTGCCAGCAGCTTAACGCTAGCGGACAATGAGCAGTTCTTC. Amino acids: CASSLTLADNEQFF.

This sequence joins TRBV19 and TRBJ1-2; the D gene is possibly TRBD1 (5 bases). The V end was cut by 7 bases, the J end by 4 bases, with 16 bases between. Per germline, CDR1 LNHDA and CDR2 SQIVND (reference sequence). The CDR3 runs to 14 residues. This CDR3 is CASTGAGGGYGYTF. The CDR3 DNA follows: TGTGCCAGTACCGGGGCAGGCGGCGGCTATGGCTACACCTTC.

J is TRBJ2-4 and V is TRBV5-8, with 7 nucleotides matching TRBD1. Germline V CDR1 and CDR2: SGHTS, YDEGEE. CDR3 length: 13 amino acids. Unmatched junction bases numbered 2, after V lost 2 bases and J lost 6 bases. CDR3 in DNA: TGTGCCAGCAGCTTAGAGGGGGCAAACATTCAGTACTTC. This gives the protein CASSLEGANIQYF. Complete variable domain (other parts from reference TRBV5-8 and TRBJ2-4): EAGVTQSPTHLIKTRGQQATLRCSPISGHTSVYWYQQALGLGLQFLLWYDEGEERNRGNFPPRFSGRQFPNYSSELNVNALELEDSALYLCASSLEGANIQYFGAGTRLSVL.

CDR3 in amino acids: CASSQEWTAGYGYTF. The CDR3 DNA reads TGCGCCAGCAGCCAAGAATGGACAGCAGGCTATGGCTACACCTTC. The chain uses TRBV4-3 and TRBJ1-2, with a tentative D call TRBD1 (6 bases). Germline lookup yields CDR1 LGHNA and CDR2 YSLEER. The CDR3 runs to 15 residues. Trimming removed 0 bases at V and 4 bases at J, with 12 bases between.

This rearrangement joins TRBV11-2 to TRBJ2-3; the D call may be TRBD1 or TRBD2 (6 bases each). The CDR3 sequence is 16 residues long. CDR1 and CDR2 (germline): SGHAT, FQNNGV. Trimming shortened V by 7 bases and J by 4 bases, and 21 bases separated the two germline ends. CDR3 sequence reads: CASTDGWGANSDTQYF. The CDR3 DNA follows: TGTGCCAGCACCGACGGGTGGGGGGCGAACTCAGATACGCAGTATTTT.

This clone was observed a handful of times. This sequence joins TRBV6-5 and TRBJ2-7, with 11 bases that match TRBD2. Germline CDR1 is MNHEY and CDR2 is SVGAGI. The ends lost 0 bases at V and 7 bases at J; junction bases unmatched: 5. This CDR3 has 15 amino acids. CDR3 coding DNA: TGTGCCAGCAGTTACTCGACTAGCGGGAAGGGTGAGCAGTACTTC. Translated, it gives CASSYSTSGKGEQYF.

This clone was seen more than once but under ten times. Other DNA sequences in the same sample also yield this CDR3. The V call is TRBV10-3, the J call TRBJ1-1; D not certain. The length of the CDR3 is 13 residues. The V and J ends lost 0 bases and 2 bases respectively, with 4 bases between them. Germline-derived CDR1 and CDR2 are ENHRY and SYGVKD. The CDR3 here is CAISESGNTEAFF. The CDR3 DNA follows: TGTGCCATCAGTGAGTCGGGAAACACTGAAGCTTTCTTT.

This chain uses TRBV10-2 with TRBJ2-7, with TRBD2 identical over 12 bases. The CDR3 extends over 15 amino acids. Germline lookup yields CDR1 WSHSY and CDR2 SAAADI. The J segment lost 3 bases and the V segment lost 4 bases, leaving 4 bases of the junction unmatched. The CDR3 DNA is TGCGCCAGCAGTGCGACTAGCGGGAGTTTCTACGAGCAGTACTTC. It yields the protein CASSATSGSFYEQYF.

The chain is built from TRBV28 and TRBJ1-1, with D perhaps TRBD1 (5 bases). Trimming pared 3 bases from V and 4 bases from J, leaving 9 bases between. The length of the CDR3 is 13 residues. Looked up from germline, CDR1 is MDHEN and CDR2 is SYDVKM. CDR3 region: CASSLVGATEAFF. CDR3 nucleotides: TGTGCCAGCAGTTTGGTTGGGGCCACTGAAGCTTTCTTT. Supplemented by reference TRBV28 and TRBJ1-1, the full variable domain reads DVKVTQSSRYLVKRTGEKVFLECVQDMDHENMFWYRQDPGLGLRLIYFSYDVKMKEKGDIPEGYSVSREKKERFSLILESASTNQTSMYLCASSLVGATEAFFGQGTRLTVV.

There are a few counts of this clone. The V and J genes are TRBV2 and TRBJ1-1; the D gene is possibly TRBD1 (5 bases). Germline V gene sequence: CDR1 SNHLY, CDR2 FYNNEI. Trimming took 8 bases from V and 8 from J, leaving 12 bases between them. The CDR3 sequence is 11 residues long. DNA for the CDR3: TGTGCCAGCGAGGGCGAGGGGGAAGCTTTCTTT. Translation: CASEGEGEAFF. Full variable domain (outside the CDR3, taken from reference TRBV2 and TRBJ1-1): EPEVTQTPSHQVTQMGQEVILRCVPISNHLYFYWYRQILGQKVEFLVSFYNNEISEKSEIFDDQFSVERPDGSNFTLKIRSTKLEDSAMYFCASEGEGEAFFGQGTRLTVV.

In DNA form, the CDR3 reads TGTGCCAGCAGTCTACTAGCGGGGGGCGCCCGAGAGACCCAGTACTTC. This gives the protein CASSLLAGGARETQYF. J is TRBJ2-5 and V is TRBV5-6; 12 bases line up with TRBD2. Germline CDR1 is SGHDT and CDR2 is YYEEEE. The CDR3 contains 16 residues. The ends lost 5 bases at V and 4 bases at J; junction bases unmatched: 9.

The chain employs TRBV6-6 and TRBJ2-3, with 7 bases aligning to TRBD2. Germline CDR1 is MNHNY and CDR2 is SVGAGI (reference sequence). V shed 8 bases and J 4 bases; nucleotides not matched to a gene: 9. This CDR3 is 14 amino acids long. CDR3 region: CASCSGLPADTQYF. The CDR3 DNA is TGTGCCAGCTGTAGCGGGCTACCAGCAGATACGCAGTATTTT.

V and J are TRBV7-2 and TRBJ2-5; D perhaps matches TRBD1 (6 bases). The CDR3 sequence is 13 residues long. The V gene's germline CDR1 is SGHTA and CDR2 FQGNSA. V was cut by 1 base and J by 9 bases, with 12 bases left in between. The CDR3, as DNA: TGTGCCAGCAGCTTAGGGGGGCGGGTACCCCAGTACTTC. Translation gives CASSLGGRVPQYF.

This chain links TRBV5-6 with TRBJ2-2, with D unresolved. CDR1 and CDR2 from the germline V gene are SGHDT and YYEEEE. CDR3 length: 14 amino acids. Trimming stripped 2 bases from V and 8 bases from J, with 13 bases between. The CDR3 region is CASSFDPYLGELFF. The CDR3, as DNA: TGTGCCAGCAGCTTCGACCCCTACCTGGGGGAGCTGTTTTTT.

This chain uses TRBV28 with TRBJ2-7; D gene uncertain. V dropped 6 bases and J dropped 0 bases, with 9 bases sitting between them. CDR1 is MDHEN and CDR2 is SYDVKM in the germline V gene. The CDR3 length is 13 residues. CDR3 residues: CASSGDSSYEQYF. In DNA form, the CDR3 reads TGTGCCAGCAGCGGCGATAGCTCCTACGAGCAGTACTTC. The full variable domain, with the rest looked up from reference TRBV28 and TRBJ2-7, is DVKVTQSSRYLVKRTGEKVFLECVQDMDHENMFWYRQDPGLGLRLIYFSYDVKMKEKGDIPEGYSVSREKKERFSLILESASTNQTSMYLCASSGDSSYEQYFGPGTRLTVT.